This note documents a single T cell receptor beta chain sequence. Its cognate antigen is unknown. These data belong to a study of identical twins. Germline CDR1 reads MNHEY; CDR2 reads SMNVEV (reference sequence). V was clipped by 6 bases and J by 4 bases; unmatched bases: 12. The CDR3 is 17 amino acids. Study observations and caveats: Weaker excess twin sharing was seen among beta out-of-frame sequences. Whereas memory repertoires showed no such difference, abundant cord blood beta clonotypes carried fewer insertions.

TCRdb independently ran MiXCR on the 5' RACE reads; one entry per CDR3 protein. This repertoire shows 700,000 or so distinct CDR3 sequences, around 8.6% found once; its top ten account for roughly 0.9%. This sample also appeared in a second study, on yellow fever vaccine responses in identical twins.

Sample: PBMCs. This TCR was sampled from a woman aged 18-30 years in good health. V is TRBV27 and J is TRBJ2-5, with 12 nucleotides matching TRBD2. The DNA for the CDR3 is TGTGCCAGCAGCAAAACGACTAGCGGGGGTAGCGGAGAGACCCAGTACTTC. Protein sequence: CASSKTTSGGSGETQYF.